What follows are 15 T cell receptor beta chains derived from one specimen sequenced in a study of OX40 agonist ivuxolimab in advanced cancers. The method was immunoSEQ multiplex PCR; TCRdb's version includes in-frame clones alone and lacks a portion of them. The table includes some 70,000 clones, around nine tenths detected once. The material was CD4+ or CD8+ T cells sorted from blood, obtained in a trial of the OX40 agonist ivuxolimab. These receptors all stem from an adult with an advanced solid tumor such as melanoma, head and neck, liver or kidney cancer.

The V gene is TRBV6-1, the J gene TRBJ1-6, with TRBD1 matching over 9 bases. V was clipped by 3 bases and J by 6 bases; unmatched bases: 12. Germline values: CDR1 MNHNS, CDR2 SASEGT. This CDR3 has 18 residues. In DNA form, the CDR3 reads TGTGCCAGCAGTGACCCCCCCAACAGGGGGCTAATTAATTCACCCCTCCACTTT. Its translation is CASSDPPNRGLINSPLHF.

This chain joins TRBV6-1 and TRBJ2-5; 8 bases are a match to TRBD2. The germline V gene has CDR1 MNHNS and CDR2 SASEGT. V lost 6 bases and J lost 2; bases outside the gene matches: 5. The CDR3 length is 14 residues. This chain's CDR3 is CASRRGGGQETQYF. CDR3 in DNA: TGTGCCAGCAGACGGGGGGGCGGTCAAGAGACCCAGTACTTC.

The chain uses TRBV5-1 and TRBJ2-1; the match to TRBD2 covers 11 bases. Germline-derived CDR1 and CDR2 are SGHRS and YFSETQ. This CDR3 is 15 amino acids long. J lost 8 bases, V lost 4 bases, and 8 bases had no gene match. CDR3 sequence reads: CASSEISGGVDEQFF. The CDR3 DNA sequence: TGCGCCAGCAGCGAAATTAGCGGGGGGGTCGATGAGCAGTTCTTC.

The CDR3 sequence is CTSSQDFRGGNQETQYF. CDR3 nucleotides: TGCACCAGCAGCCAAGATTTCCGGGGGGGCAACCAAGAGACCCAGTACTTC. This chain links TRBV1 with TRBJ2-5; whether TRBD2, the table's D call, matches the DNA was not checked. TRBV1 is termed a pseudogene. The CDR3 spans 17 residues.

This chain uses TRBV5-1 with TRBJ1-2; a possible D gene is TRBD1 (5 bases). Germline V lookup: CDR1 SGHRS, CDR2 YFSETQ. Between the trimmed V and J ends, which lost 0 bases and 6 bases, there was a span of 12 bases. The CDR3 is 14 amino acids. The CDR3 DNA follows: TGCGCCAGCAGCTTGGTAGCAGGGCCAAATGGCTACACCTTC. Its translation: CASSLVAGPNGYTF.

V gene TRBV4-2 combines with J gene TRBJ2-3; D may match TRBD1 or TRBD2 (5 bases each). In germline, CDR1 is LGHNA, CDR2 YNFKEQ. The CDR3 loop spans 15 amino acids. Trimming pared 3 bases from V and 2 bases from J, leaving 12 bases between. CDR3 loop: CASSHPGPATDTQYF. CDR3 in DNA: TGTGCCAGCAGCCACCCGGGGCCCGCCACAGATACGCAGTATTTT.

A few counts support this clone. V gene TRBV19 combines with J gene TRBJ1-1, with 7 positions matching TRBD1. V lost 2 bases and J lost 5; bases outside the gene matches: 5. The CDR3 is 14 amino acids. Germline CDR1 reads LNHDA; CDR2 reads SQIVND (reference sequence). The CDR3 spells CASSIQGVGTEAFF. The CDR3 nucleotides are TGTGCCAGTAGTATACAGGGGGTCGGGACTGAAGCTTTCTTT. Using reference TRBV19 and TRBJ1-1 for the parts outside the CDR3, the full variable domain is DGGITQSPKYLFRKEGQNVTLSCEQNLNHDAMYWYRQDPGQGLRLIYYSQIVNDFQKGDIAEGYSVSREKKESFPLTVTSAQKNPTAFYLCASSIQGVGTEAFFGQGTRLTVV.

V gene TRBV19 combines with J gene TRBJ1-1; no firm D call. The CDR3 spans 13 residues. Trimming cost V 3 bases and J 3 bases, with 8 bases left between them. Germline V gene lookup returns CDR1 LNHDA and CDR2 SQIVND (reference sequence). Here the CDR3 DNA reads TGTGCCAGTAGTATTTACGGGGACACTGAAGCTTTCTTT. It specifies CASSIYGDTEAFF.

This clone showed up just once. This chain connects TRBV5-6 to TRBJ1-1; D ambiguous. The CDR3 is 15 amino acids. CDR1 is SGHDT, CDR2 YYEEEE, per germline. V was shortened by 1 base and J by 2 bases, with 12 bases between the two germline ends. CDR3 coding DNA: TGTGCCAGCAGCTTGATTTCGTCTTTTAACACTGAAGCTTTCTTT. This translates into CASSLISSFNTEAFF.

The V call is TRBV6-1, the J call TRBJ2-2; D is perhaps TRBD2 (6 bases). Per germline, CDR1 MNHNS and CDR2 SASEGT. CDR3 length equals 15 residues. Trimming took 7 bases from V and 4 from J, leaving 16 bases between them. CDR3 sequence reads: CASTGGGPGTGELFF. Here the CDR3 DNA reads TGTGCCAGCACCGGCGGAGGGCCGGGCACCGGGGAGCTGTTTTTT.

The chain uses TRBV5-4 and TRBJ1-4, with TRBD1 identical over 7 bases. Germline assignment: CDR1 SGHNT and CDR2 YYREEE (reference sequence). The CDR3 covers 14 residues. V was clipped by 3 bases and J by 8 bases; unmatched bases: 7. The CDR3 sequence: CASSSQGRDEKLFF. CDR3 DNA sequence: TGTGCCAGCAGCTCACAGGGGAGGGACGAAAAACTGTTTTTT.

This rearrangement joins TRBV9 to TRBJ2-1; D call uncertain. V was shortened by 2 bases and J by 5 bases, with 11 bases between the two germline ends. Germline CDR1 and CDR2: SGDLS and YYNGEE. The CDR3 consists of 14 residues. DNA for the CDR3: TGTGCCAGCAGCGTGCGGTCTGGCAACAATGAGCAGTTCTTC. It encodes CASSVRSGNNEQFF.

The rearrangement uses TRBV5-4 and TRBJ2-1; D assignment may be TRBD1 or TRBD2 (5 bases each). The CDR3 loop spans 15 amino acids. The germline V and J ends were trimmed by 4 bases and 6 bases, with 17 bases remaining between them. CDR1 SGHNT and CDR2 YYREEE come from the germline V gene (reference sequence). The CDR3 loop reads CASSTGTPQSNEQFF. The CDR3 DNA is TGTGCCAGCAGCACCGGGACGCCCCAGAGCAATGAGCAGTTCTTC.

The chain carries TRBV20-1 and TRBJ2-1; 7 nucleotides agree with TRBD2. V lost 3 bases to trimming and J lost 7 bases; unmatched junction nucleotides: 0. Germline CDR1 reads DFQATT; CDR2 reads SNEGSKA (reference sequence). The CDR3 consists of 11 residues. DNA of the CDR3: TGCAGTGCTAGCGGGGGGAATGAGCAGTTCTTC. Its protein is CSASGGNEQFF.

The V gene is TRBV9, the J gene TRBJ2-1; 11 bases line up with TRBD1. With V trimmed by 2 bases and J by 4 bases, 2 bases remained unmatched. Germline-derived CDR1 and CDR2 are SGDLS and YYNGEE. This CDR3 is 15 amino acids long. CDR3 nucleotide sequence: TGTGCCAGCAGCGTCGGACAGGGGGCTTACAATGAGCAGTTCTTC. This gives the protein CASSVGQGAYNEQFF.